A selection of T cell receptor beta chains follows, all from one sample in a study of T cell changes during pregnancy in multiple sclerosis. Measured with immunoSEQ multiplex PCR; TCRdb has only the in-frame clones, and not every one. In the table there are 45,000 to 60,000 clones, about nine tenths of which are singletons. Sequences were derived from peripheral blood, sampled after pregnancy. Receptors originate from a female donor in good health, enrolled as a control in a pregnancy study. The CDR3 runs from the conserved cysteine through the conserved F or W. D genes are given only for firm matches. For some rows the clone size is stated as once, few or many, or as a class when expanded; others skip it.

d_call	clone_size	j_call	v_call	cdr3_nt	cdr3_aa
NA	NA	TRBJ1-1	TRBV9	TGTGCCAGCAGCGTAGACAGGGTAGGGGTAGACACTGAAGCTTTCTTT	CASSVDRVGVDTEAFF
TRBD1	NA	TRBJ2-3	TRBV11-2	TGTGCCAGCAGCTTCCGCGGACAGGAGACAGATACGCAGTATTTT	CASSFRGQETDTQYF
NA	NA	TRBJ1-2	TRBV5-6	TGTGCCAGCAGCTTGATGCCAGGGACTAACTATGGCTACACCTTC	CASSLMPGTNYGYTF
TRBD2	few	TRBJ2-1	TRBV4-2	TGTGCCAGCAGCCAAGGACTAGCGGGGTACAATGAGCAGTTCTTC	CASSQGLAGYNEQFF
NA	few	TRBJ1-1	TRBV4-1	TGCGCCAGCAGCCAAGATCGCAGGATTGCTTTCTTT	CASSQDRRIAFF
TRBD1	NA	TRBJ1-1	TRBV10-3	TGTGCCATCAGTTGGGACAGCCAGGCGAACACTGAAGCTTTCTTT	CAISWDSQANTEAFF
TRBD1	NA	TRBJ2-1	TRBV11-3	TGTGCCAGCAGCTCAAGGGGGCCCTACAATGAGCAGTTCTTC	CASSSRGPYNEQFF
NA	NA	TRBJ2-3	TRBV5-4	TGTGCCAGCAGCTCGCAAGCGACAGATACGCAGTATTTT	CASSSQATDTQYF
NA	NA	TRBJ1-2	TRBV5-6	TGTGCCAGCAGCTTGGGAGGGACGGGGGTAAACTATGGCTACACCTTC	CASSLGGTGVNYGYTF
NA	NA	TRBJ1-2	TRBV27	TGTGCCAGCAGCCGAAGCAACTATGGCTACACCTTC	CASSRSNYGYTF
TRBD1	NA	TRBJ1-2	TRBV18	TGTGCCAGCTCGAACACGGACAGGGGAAACTATGGCTACACCTTC	CASSNTDRGNYGYTF
NA	NA	TRBJ1-5	TRBV4-2	TGTGCCAGCAGCCAAGGCAGGGCGGGCAATCAGCCCCAGCATTTT	CASSQGRAGNQPQHF
TRBD2	NA	TRBJ2-3	TRBV7-6	TGTGCCAGCAGCTTAGTTCCCAGCGGGAGGGCCGATACGCAGTATTTT	CASSLVPSGRADTQYF
TRBD1	NA	TRBJ1-1	TRBV7-8	TGTGCCAGCAGCATTGGGACAGGGAGAAGGGACACTGAAGCTTTCTTT	CASSIGTGRRDTEAFF
NA	NA	TRBJ1-2	TRBV2	TGTGCCAGCCTGACAGGAGCCAGCAAGATTTTGGGCTACACCTTC	CASLTGASKILGYTF
TRBD1	NA	TRBJ2-3	TRBV7-2	TGTGCCAGCAGCTTAGGGCTTTCCAGGGGGCAGGTAGATACGCAGTATTTT	CASSLGLSRGQVDTQYF
NA	NA	TRBJ2-7	TRBV5-1	TGCGCCAGCAGCTTGGCGACAGTCGATCGGCAGTACTTC	CASSLATVDRQYF
TRBD1	NA	TRBJ2-7	TRBV5-1	TGCGCCAGCAGCAGTGGGCCGGGACAGGGGGAGTGGGAGCAGTACTTC	CASSSGPGQGEWEQYF
NA	NA	TRBJ2-7	TRBV6-1	TGTGCCAGTCAGTTCACAGGGCGTGCAGACGAGCAGTACTTC	CASQFTGRADEQYF
NA	NA	TRBJ1-5	TRBV7-2	TGTGCCAGCAGCTTAGACGCGACAAGCAATCAGCCCCAGCATTTT	CASSLDATSNQPQHF
NA	NA	TRBJ2-3	TRBV6-5	TGTGCCAGCGCGTTAAAGAGGGGCACAGATACGCAGTATTTT	CASALKRGTDTQYF
NA	NA	TRBJ2-2	TRBV28	TGTGCCAGCAGTCCAAGGACAGACCCTCGCACGAACACCGGGGAGCTGTTTTTT	CASSPRTDPRTNTGELFF
NA	once	TRBJ2-6	TRBV6-4	TGTGCCAGCAGTTTGGGCACCAGCTCTGGGGCCAACGTCCTGACTTTC	CASSLGTSSGANVLTF
TRBD2	NA	TRBJ2-1	TRBV7-9	TGTGCCAGCAGCCCCAAAGCGGGAACAACGTACAATGAGCAGTTCTTC	CASSPKAGTTYNEQFF
NA	NA	TRBJ2-4	TRBV5-8	TGTGCCAGCAGCTTGGTGACCGGGCCGGGGGTAAACATTCAGTACTTC	CASSLVTGPGVNIQYF
NA	NA	TRBJ1-2	TRBV6-5	TGTGCCAGCAGCGTAGTAGGGGGAGCAGATGGCTACACCTTC	CASSVVGGADGYTF
TRBD1	NA	TRBJ1-6	TRBV5-6	TGTGCCAGCAGCTTGGAGGGGACAGGGTTTCTCACCCTCCACTTT	CASSLEGTGFLTLHF
NA	few	TRBJ1-1	TRBV5-6	TGTGCCAGCAACGATGGACAGTGGGGGAAAGCTTTCTTT	CASNDGQWGKAFF